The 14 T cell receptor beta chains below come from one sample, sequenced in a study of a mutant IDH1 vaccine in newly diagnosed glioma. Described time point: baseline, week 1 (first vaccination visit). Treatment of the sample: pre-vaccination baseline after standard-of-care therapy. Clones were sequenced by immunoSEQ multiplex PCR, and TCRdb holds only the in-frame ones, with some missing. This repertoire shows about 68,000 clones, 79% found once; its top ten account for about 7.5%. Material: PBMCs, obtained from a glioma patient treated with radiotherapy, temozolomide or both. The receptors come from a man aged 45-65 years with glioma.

The CDR3 DNA sequence: TGTGCTAGTGGTCTAGGGGCGGATCAGCCCCAGCATTTT. Residues: CASGLGADQPQHF. This chain links TRBV12-5 with TRBJ1-5, with D maybe TRBD1 (5 bases). Germline V gene data show CDR1 as LGHNT and CDR2 as FRNRAP. This CDR3 contains 13 residues. With 5 bases removed from V and 5 bases from J, the gap between germline ends came to 10 bases.

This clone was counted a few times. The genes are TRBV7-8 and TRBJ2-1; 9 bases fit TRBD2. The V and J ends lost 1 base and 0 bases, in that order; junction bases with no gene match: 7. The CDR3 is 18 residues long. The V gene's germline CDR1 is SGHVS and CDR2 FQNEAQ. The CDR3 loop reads CASSLEGSGGSSYNEQFF. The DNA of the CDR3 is TGTGCCAGCAGCTTAGAGGGTAGCGGGGGCAGCTCCTACAATGAGCAGTTCTTC.

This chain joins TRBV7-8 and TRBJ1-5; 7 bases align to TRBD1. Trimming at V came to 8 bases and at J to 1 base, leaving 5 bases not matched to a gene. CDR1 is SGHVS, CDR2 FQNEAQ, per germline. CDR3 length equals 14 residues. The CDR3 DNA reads TGTGCCAGCGGGACAGTGTTAAGCAATCAGCCCCAGCATTTT. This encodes CASGTVLSNQPQHF.

CDR3 region: CASSLDSTSREKLFF. Here the CDR3 DNA reads TGTGCCAGCAGCTTAGACAGTACATCTCGAGAAAAACTGTTTTTT. This chain links TRBV5-5 with TRBJ1-4, with D perhaps TRBD1 (5 bases). Trimming pared 2 bases from V and 8 bases from J, leaving 16 bases between. The germline V gene has CDR1 SGHKS and CDR2 YYEKEE (reference sequence). This CDR3 region has 15 residues.

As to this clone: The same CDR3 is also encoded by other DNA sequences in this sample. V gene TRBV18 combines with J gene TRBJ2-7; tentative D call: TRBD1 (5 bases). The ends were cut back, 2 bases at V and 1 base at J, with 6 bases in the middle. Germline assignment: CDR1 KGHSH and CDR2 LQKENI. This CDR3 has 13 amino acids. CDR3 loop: CASSPGQSYEQYF. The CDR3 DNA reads TGTGCCAGCTCACCAGGACAATCCTACGAGCAGTACTTC.

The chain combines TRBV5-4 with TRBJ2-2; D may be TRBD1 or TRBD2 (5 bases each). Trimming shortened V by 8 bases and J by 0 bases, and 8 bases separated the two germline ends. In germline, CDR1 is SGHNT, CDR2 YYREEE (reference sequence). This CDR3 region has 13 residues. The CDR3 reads CASGTANTGELFF. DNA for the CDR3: TGTGCCAGTGGGACGGCGAACACCGGGGAGCTGTTTTTT.

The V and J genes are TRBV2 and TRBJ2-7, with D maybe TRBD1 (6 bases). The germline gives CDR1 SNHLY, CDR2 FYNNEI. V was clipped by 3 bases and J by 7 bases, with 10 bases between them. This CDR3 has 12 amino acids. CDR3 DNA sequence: TGTGCCAGCAGTGAGGACAGAAGGGAGCAGTACTTC. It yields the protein CASSEDRREQYF.

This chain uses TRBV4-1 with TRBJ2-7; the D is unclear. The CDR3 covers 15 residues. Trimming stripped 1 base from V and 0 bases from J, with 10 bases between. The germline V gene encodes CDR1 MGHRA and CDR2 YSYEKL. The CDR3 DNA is TGCGCCAGCAGCCAAGTTTCAGAGTCCTCCTACGAGCAGTACTTC. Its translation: CASSQVSESSYEQYF.

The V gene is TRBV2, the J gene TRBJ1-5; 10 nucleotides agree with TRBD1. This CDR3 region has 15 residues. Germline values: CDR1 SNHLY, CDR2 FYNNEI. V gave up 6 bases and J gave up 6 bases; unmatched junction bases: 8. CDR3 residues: CASSVDRGGGQPQHF. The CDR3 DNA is TGTGCCAGCAGCGTGGACAGGGGGGGTGGTCAGCCCCAGCATTTT.

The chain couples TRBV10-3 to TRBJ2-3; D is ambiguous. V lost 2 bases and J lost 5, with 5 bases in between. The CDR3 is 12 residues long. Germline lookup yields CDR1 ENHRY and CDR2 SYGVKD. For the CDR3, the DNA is TGTGCCATCAGTGAGGAGGTAGATACGCAGTATTTT. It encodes CAISEEVDTQYF.

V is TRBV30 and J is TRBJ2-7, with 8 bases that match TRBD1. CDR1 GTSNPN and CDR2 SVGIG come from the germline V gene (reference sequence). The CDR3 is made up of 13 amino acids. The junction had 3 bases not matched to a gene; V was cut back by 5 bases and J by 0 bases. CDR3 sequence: CAWDRGSSYEQYF. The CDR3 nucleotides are TGTGCCTGGGACAGGGGTAGCTCCTACGAGCAGTACTTC.

The CDR3 spells CASTLMDRVGETQYF. The CDR3 DNA follows: TGTGCCAGCACTCTTATGGACAGGGTCGGGGAGACCCAGTACTTC. This chain uses TRBV6-1 with TRBJ2-5; 8 bases are shared with TRBD1. Trimming took 7 bases from V and 5 from J; bases not matched to a gene: 12. CDR3 length: 15 residues. Germline V gene lookup returns CDR1 MNHNS and CDR2 SASEGT.

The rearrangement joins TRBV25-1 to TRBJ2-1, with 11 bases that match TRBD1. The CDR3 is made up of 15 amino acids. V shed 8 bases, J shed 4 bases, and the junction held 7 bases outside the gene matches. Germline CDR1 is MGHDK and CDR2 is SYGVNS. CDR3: CASGPRDRGYNEQFF. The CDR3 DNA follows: TGTGCCAGCGGTCCCCGGGACAGGGGGTACAATGAGCAGTTCTTC. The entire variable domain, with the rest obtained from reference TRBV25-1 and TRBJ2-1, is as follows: EADIYQTPRYLVIGTGKKITLECSQTMGHDKMYWYQQDPGMELHLIHYSYGVNSTEKGDLSSESTVSRIRTEHFPLTLESARPSHTSQYLCASGPRDRGYNEQFFGPGTRLTVL.

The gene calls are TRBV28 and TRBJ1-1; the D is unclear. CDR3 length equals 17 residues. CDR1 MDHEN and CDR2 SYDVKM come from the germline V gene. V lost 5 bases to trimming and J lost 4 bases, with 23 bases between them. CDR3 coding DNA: TGTGCCAGCAGTCCTACGATATCGCTTACTACGGGCACTGAAGCTTTCTTT. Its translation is CASSPTISLTTGTEAFF.